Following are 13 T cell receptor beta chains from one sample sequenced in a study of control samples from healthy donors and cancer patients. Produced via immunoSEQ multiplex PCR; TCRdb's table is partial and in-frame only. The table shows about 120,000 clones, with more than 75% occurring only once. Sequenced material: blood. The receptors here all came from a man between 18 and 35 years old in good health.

CDR3 nucleotides: TGTGCCAGCAGCCCCGATAGCGGGAGAGGTAATACGCAGTATTTT. It encodes CASSPDSGRGNTQYF. The chain is built from TRBV7-3 and TRBJ2-3, with 9 bases matching TRBD2. Trimming took 5 bases from V and 7 from J; bases not matched to a gene: 10. The CDR3 has 15 residues. Per the germline V gene, CDR1 is SGHTA and CDR2 is FQGTGA.

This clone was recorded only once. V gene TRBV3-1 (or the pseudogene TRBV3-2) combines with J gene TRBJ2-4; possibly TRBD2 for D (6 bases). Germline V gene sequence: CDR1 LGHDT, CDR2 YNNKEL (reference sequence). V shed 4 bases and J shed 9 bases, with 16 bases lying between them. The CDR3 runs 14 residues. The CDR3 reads CASSPGLRLSIQYF. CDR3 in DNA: TGTGCCAGCAGCCCGGGACTCCGGTTGAGCATTCAGTACTTC.

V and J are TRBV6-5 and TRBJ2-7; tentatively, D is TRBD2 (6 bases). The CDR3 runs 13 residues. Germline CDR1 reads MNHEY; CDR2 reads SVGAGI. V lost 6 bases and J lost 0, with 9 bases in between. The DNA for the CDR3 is TGTGCCAGCAGCATGACTAGCTCCTACGAGCAGTACTTC. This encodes CASSMTSSYEQYF.

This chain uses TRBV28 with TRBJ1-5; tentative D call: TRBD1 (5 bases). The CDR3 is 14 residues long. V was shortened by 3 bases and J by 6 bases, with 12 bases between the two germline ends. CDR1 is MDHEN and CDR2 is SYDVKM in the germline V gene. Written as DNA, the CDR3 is TGTGCCAGCAGTTTGGGGGGAACGGGTCAGCCCCAGCATTTT. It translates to CASSLGGTGQPQHF.

CDR3 sequence: CASSIGGSNQPQHF. CDR3 coding DNA: TGCGCCAGCAGCATAGGGGGGAGCAATCAGCCCCAGCATTTT. V and J are TRBV5-1 and TRBJ1-5, with a tentative D call TRBD1 (6 bases). The germline V gene has CDR1 SGHRS and CDR2 YFSETQ. Trimming removed 4 bases at V and 1 base at J, with 9 bases between. This CDR3 is built from 14 residues.

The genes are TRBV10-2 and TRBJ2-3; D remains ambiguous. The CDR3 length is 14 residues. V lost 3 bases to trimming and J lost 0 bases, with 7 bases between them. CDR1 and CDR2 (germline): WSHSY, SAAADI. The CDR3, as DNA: TGCGCCAGCAGTGATTGGGCTAGCACAGATACGCAGTATTTT. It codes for CASSDWASTDTQYF.

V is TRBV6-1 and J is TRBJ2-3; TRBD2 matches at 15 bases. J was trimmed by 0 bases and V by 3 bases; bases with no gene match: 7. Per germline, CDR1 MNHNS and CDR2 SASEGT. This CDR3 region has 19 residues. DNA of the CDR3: TGTGCCAGCAGTGATGTAGGACTAGCGGGAGGGCGGAGCACAGATACGCAGTATTTT. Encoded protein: CASSDVGLAGGRSTDTQYF.

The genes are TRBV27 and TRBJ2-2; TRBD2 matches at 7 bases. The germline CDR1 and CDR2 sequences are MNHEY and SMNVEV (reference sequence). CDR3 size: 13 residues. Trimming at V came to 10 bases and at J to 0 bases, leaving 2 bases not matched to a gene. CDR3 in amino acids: CAILAANTGELFF. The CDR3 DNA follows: TGTGCCATCCTAGCGGCGAACACCGGGGAGCTGTTTTTT.

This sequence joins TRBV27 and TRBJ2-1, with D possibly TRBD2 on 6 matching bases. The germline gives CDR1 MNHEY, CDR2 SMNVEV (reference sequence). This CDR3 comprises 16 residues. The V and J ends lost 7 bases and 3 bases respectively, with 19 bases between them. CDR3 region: CASTLRRDGGYNEQFF. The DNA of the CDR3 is TGTGCCAGCACCCTCCGGAGGGACGGCGGCTACAATGAGCAGTTCTTC.

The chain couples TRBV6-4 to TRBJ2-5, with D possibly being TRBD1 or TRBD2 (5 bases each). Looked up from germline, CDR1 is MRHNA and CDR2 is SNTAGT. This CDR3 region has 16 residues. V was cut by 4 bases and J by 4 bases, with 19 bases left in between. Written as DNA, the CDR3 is TGTGCCAGCAGTGGACGGGGCCATCGGTCAAGAGAGACCCAGTACTTC. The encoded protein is CASSGRGHRSRETQYF.

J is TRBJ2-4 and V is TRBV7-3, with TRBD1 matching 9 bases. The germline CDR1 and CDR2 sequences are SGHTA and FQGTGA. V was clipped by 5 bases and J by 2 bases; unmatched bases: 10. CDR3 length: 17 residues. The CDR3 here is CASSEDRGGVTKNIQYF. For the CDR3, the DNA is TGTGCCAGCAGCGAGGACAGGGGAGGGGTAACCAAAAACATTCAGTACTTC.

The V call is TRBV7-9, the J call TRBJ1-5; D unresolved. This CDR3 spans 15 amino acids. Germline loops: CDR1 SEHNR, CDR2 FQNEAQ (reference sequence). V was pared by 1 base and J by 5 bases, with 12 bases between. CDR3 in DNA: TGTGCCAGCAGCTTAGGAGACCACGGGGATCAGCCCCAGCATTTT. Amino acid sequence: CASSLGDHGDQPQHF.

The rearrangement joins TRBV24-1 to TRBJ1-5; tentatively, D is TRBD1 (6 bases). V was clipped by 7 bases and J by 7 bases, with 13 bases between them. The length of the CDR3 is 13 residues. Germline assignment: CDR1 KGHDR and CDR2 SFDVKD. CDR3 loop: CATSGQSGQPQHF. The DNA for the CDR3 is TGTGCCACCAGCGGACAGTCAGGGCAGCCCCAGCATTTT.